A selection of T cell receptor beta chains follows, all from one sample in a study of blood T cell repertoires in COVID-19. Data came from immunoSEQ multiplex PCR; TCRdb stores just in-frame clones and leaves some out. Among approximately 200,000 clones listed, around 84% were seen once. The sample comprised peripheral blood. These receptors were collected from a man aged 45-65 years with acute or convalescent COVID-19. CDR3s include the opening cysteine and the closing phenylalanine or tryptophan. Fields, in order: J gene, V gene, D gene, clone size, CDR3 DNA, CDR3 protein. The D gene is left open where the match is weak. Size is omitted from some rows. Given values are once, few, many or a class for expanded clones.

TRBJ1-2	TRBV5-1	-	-	TGCGCCAGCAGCAACAACGGGGATACTAACTATGGCTACACCTTC	CASSNNGDTNYGYTF
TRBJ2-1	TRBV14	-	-	TGTGCCAGCAGCCAAGATATCAGGGCTAATCAGTTCTTC	CASSQDIRANQFF
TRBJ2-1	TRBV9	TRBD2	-	TGTGCCAGCAGCTCCGGGGGGGCTTCCTACAATGAGCAGTTCTTC	CASSSGGASYNEQFF
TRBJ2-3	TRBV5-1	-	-	TGCGCCAGCAGCTTGGGGGCAGCGGGTAGCACAGATACGCAGTATTTT	CASSLGAAGSTDTQYF
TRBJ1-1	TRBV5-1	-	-	TGCGCCAGCAGCGTCGACGCAGGGAACACTGAAGCTTTCTTT	CASSVDAGNTEAFF
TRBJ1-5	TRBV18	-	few	TGTGCCAGCGCAGTCACGGGCGGGGTTAGCAATCAGCCCCAGCATTTT	CASAVTGGVSNQPQHF
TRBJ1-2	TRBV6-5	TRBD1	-	TGTGCCAGCAGCCAGGGGGCACGGGGCTACACCTTC	CASSQGARGYTF
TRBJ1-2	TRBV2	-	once	TGTGCCAGCTTGCATGGGGCACCAAACTATGGCTACACCTTC	CASLHGAPNYGYTF
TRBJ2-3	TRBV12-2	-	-	TGTGCAAGTCGCTTAGACTCCTCTAGCGGGGTAGCGGGGAGCACAGATACGCAGTATTTT	CASRLDSSSGVAGSTDTQYF
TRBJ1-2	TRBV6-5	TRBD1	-	TGTGCCAGCAGTAGGACGGGACAGGGGGCCTATGGCTACACCTTC	CASSRTGQGAYGYTF
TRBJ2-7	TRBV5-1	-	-	TGCGCCAGCAGCTTGTGGCAGGGGTTAAACGAGCAGTACTTC	CASSLWQGLNEQYF
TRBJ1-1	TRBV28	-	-	TGTGCCAGCAGTTTACTCACAACTACAGGGAACACTGAAGCTTTCTTT	CASSLLTTTGNTEAFF
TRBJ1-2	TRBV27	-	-	TGTGCCAGCGCCTCGGGTAAAAACTATGGCTACACCTTC	CASASGKNYGYTF
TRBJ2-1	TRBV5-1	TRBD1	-	TGCGCCAGCAGCCAACAGGGGAGCTCCTACAATGAGCAGTTCTTC	CASSQQGSSYNEQFF
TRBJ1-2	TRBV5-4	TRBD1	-	TGTGCCAGCAGCCCTGGACAGGGTGGCTATGGCTACACCTTC	CASSPGQGGYGYTF
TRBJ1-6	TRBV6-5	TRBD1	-	TGTGCCAGCAGCAGGGACAGGGGAAGTAGTTCACCCCTCCACTTT	CASSRDRGSSSPLHF
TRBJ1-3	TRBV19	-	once	TGTGCCAGTAGTATCCGGAGCTCTGGAAACACCATATATTTT	CASSIRSSGNTIYF
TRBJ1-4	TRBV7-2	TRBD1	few	TGTGCCAGCAGCTTAGCCGGACAGGGGGCACGGGAAAAACTGTTTTTT	CASSLAGQGAREKLFF
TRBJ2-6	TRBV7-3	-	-	TGTGCCAGCAGCTTAATTACAGGTTTTACCTCTGGGGCCAACGTCCTGACTTTC	CASSLITGFTSGANVLTF
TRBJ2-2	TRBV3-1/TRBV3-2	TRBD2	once	TGTGCCAGCAGACCCAGCGGGGCCGGGGAGCTGTTTTTT	CASRPSGAGELFF
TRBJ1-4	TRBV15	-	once	TGTGCCACCAGCAGAGCGGAACCTCGGAGGGAAAAACTGTTTTTT	CATSRAEPRREKLFF
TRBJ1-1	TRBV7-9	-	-	TGTGCCAGCAGCCGCCGTGGGGGGGATAGGAACACTGAAGCTTTCTTT	CASSRRGGDRNTEAFF
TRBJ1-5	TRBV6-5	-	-	TGTGCCAGCCGAGGACGGCAGGGCTGGGATCAGCCCCAGCATTTT	CASRGRQGWDQPQHF
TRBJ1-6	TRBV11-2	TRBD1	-	TGTGCCAGCAGCTTACTACCGGGACAGTGGGGGAATTGGGCCCTCCACTTT	CASSLLPGQWGNWALHF
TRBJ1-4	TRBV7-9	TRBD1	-	TGTGCCAGCAGCAGAGGACAGGGGGCCGAGCAACTGTTTTTT	CASSRGQGAEQLFF
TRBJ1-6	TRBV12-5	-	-	TGTGCTAGTGGTTTGGTAGCAGGTTATAATTCACCCCTCCACTTT	CASGLVAGYNSPLHF
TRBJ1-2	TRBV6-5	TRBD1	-	TGTGCCAGCAGCCGGCAGGGGGTTGGCTACACCTTC	CASSRQGVGYTF
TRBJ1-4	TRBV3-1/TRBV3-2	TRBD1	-	TGTGCCAGCAGCCCAGGGGGCGCGAGAGAAAAACTGTTTTTT	CASSPGGAREKLFF
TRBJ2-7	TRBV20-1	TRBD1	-	TGCAGTGCTAGTGGGACAGACCCCTACGAGCAGTACTTC	CSASGTDPYEQYF
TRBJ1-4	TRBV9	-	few	TGTGCCAGCAGCGCAGATGTGGGATTAGGGGCCCCTAATGAAAAACTGTTTTTT	CASSADVGLGAPNEKLFF
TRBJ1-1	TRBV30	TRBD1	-	TGTGCCTGGAGTGCCCAGGGGGGCACTGAAGCTTTCTTT	CAWSAQGGTEAFF
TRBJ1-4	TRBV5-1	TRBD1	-	TGCGCCAGCAGCTTGGGCCTCGGGACAGTCAATGAAAAACTGTTTTTT	CASSLGLGTVNEKLFF
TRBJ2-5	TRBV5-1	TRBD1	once	TGCGCCAGCAGCTTGGGGACAGGGACGGGGGAGACCCAGTACTTC	CASSLGTGTGETQYF
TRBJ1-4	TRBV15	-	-	TGTGCCACCAGCAGAGGTCTCTCCGGTGGTGAAAAACTGTTTTTT	CATSRGLSGGEKLFF
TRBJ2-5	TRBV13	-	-	TGTGCCAGCAGCTTAGGTCCAGAGGAGGGAATGGAGACCCAGTACTTC	CASSLGPEEGMETQYF
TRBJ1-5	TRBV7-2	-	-	TGTGCCAGCAGCTTAAGGAGGGGACAGCCCCAGCATTTT	CASSLRRGQPQHF
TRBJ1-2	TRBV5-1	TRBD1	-	TGCGCCAGCAGCCGCGACAGGGACTATGGCTACACCTTC	CASSRDRDYGYTF
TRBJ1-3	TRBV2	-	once	TGTGCCAGCAGTGTAGGGACCGGGAGCTCTGGAAACACCATATATTTT	CASSVGTGSSGNTIYF
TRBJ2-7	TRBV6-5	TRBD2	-	TGTGCCAGCACTACGAGCCGGGGGGGACTATACGAGCAGTACTTC	CASTTSRGGLYEQYF
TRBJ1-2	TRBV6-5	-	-	TGTGCCAGCAGTTACTCATCGGGGATTAACTATGGCTACACCTTC	CASSYSSGINYGYTF
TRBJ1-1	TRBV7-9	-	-	TGTGCCAGCAGCTTAGCAAGCGCGAACACTGAAGCTTTCTTT	CASSLASANTEAFF
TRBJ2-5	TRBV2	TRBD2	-	TGTGCCAGCACGAGAACGGGGGGGTTCCAAGAGACCCAGTACTTC	CASTRTGGFQETQYF
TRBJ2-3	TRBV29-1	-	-	TGCAGCGTTGATTCGTCGGGCACAGATACGCAGTATTTT	CSVDSSGTDTQYF
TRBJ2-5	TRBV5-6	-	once	TGTGCCAGCAGCTCCCCAAGGGGGTGGGAGACCCAGTACTTC	CASSSPRGWETQYF
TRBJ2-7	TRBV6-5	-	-	TGTGCCAGCAGGGTACAGAGCTTAAGCTCCTACGAGCAGTACTTC	CASRVQSLSSYEQYF
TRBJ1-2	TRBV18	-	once	TGTGCCAGCTCACCACTTGAAGGGAAGACTGACTATTTTTATGGCTACACCTTC	CASSPLEGKTDYFYGYTF
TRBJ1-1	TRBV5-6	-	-	TGTGCCAGCAGCTTGTGGGGCGGCCACACTGAAGCTTTCTTT	CASSLWGGHTEAFF
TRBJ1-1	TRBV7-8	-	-	TGTGCCAGCAGCCCCGGCACTGAAGCTTTCTTT	CASSPGTEAFF
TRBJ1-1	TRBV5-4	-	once	TGTGCCAGCAGCTTTGACCGGGTCACTGAAGCTTTCTTT	CASSFDRVTEAFF
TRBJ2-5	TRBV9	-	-	TGTGCCAGCAGCCCCCTAGGGGGATGGGAGACCCAGTACTTC	CASSPLGGWETQYF
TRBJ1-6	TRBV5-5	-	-	TGTGCCAGCAGCCCGATGACAGAATCACCCCTCCACTTT	CASSPMTESPLHF
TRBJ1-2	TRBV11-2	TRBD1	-	TGTGCCAGCAGCTTAGAAATAGGGACAGGGTATGATGGCTACACCTTC	CASSLEIGTGYDGYTF
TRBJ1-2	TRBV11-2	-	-	TGTGCCAGCAGCTTAGCCGCAACAGGGATGGGTGGCTACACCTTC	CASSLAATGMGGYTF
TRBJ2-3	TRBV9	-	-	TGTGCCAGCAGCTACTATAGACAGTCTAGCACAGATACGCAGTATTTT	CASSYYRQSSTDTQYF
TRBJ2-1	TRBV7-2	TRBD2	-	TGTGCCAGCAGCTTACCCCCTTGGGCGGGGGACTACAATGAGCAGTTCTTC	CASSLPPWAGDYNEQFF
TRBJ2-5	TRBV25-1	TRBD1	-	TGTGCCAGCAGTGCAGGGGGTCACCAAGAGACCCAGTACTTC	CASSAGGHQETQYF
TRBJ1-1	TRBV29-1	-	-	TGCAGCGTTGACGGGGGGCTGGTCACTGAAGCTTTCTTT	CSVDGGLVTEAFF